This T cell receptor beta chain derives from a study of blood T cells in healthy people across ages. The V gene end was trimmed by 10 bases and the J gene end by 0 bases; junction bases not matched to a gene: 13. Germline CDR1 SNHLY, CDR2 FYNNEI. The CDR3 has 16 amino acids. Using a J-beta primer mix together with a sample-barcoded 5' primer, a second PCR was run for about 7 to 12 cycles. All samples gave at least 2.5 million CDR3-containing paired-end reads. Each CDR3 protein is one row after TCRdb ran MiXCR on the 5' RACE reads. The sample carries 1.5 million to 2 million distinct CDR3 sequences, 28% recorded once.

The chain carries TRBV2 and TRBJ2-3, with TRBD1 identical over 7 bases. This TCR derives from a woman aged 25 to 39 in good health. The sample consisted of blood. The CDR3 DNA follows: TGTGCCACGACCCGACAGGGCCCTCATAGCACAGATACGCAGTATTTT. It is translated as CATTRQGPHSTDTQYF. Combining the CDR3 with reference TRBV2 and TRBJ2-3 gives the whole variable domain EPEVTQTPSHQVTQMGQEVILRCVPISNHLYFYWYRQILGQKVEFLVSFYNNEISEKSEIFDDQFSVERPDGSNFTLKIRSTKLEDSAMYFCATTRQGPHSTDTQYFGPGTRLTVL.